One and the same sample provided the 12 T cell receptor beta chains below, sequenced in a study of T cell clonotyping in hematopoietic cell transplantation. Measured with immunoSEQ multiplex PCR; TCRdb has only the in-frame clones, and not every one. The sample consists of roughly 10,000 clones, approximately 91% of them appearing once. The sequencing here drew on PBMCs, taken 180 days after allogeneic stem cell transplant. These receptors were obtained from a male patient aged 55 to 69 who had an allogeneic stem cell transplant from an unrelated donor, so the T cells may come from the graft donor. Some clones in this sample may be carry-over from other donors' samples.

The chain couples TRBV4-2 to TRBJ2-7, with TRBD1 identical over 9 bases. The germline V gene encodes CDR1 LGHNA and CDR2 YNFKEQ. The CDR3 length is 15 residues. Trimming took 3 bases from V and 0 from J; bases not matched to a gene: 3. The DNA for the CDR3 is TGTGCCAGCAGCCAGACGGACAGGGGCTCCTACGAGCAGTACTTC. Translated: CASSQTDRGSYEQYF.

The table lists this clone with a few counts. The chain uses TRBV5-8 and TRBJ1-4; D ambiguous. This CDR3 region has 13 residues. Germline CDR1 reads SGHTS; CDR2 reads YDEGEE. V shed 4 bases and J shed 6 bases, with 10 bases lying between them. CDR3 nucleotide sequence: TGTGCCAGCAGCATCCGGACGGATGAAAAACTGTTTTTT. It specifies CASSIRTDEKLFF.

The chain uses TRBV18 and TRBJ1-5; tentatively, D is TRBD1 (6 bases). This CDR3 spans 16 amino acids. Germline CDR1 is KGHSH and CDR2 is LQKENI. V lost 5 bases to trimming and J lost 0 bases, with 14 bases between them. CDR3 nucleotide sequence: TGTGCCAGCTCAAGTACAGGGCCCCCTAGCAATCAGCCCCAGCATTTT. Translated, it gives CASSSTGPPSNQPQHF.

CDR3 residues: CASSPPTGITEAFF. CDR3 bases: TGTGCCAGCAGCCCACCTACAGGGATCACTGAAGCTTTCTTT. J is TRBJ1-1 and V is TRBV7-2, with D tentatively TRBD1 (6 bases). The CDR3 totals 14 residues. The germline gives CDR1 SGHTA, CDR2 FQGNSA. V was clipped by 5 bases and J by 4 bases, with 14 bases between them.

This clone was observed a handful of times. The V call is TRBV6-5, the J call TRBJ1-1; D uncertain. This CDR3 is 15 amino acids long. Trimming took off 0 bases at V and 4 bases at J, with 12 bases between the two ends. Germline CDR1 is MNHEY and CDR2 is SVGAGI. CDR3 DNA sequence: TGTGCCAGCAGTTACTCGAATCCAGGCCCCACTGAAGCTTTCTTT. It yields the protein CASSYSNPGPTEAFF.

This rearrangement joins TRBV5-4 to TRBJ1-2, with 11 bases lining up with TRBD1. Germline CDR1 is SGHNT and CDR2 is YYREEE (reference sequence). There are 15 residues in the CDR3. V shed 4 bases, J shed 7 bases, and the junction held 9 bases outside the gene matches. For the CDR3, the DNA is TGTGCCAGCAGCCCGGGACAGGGGGTATATAGTGGCTACACCTTC. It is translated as CASSPGQGVYSGYTF.

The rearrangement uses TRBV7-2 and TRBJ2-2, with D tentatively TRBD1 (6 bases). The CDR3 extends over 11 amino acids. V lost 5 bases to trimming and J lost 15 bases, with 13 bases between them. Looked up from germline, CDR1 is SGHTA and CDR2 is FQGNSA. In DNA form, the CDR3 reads TGTGCCAGCAGCCAGCTGGGGGCGGTGTTTTTT. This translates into CASSQLGAVFF.

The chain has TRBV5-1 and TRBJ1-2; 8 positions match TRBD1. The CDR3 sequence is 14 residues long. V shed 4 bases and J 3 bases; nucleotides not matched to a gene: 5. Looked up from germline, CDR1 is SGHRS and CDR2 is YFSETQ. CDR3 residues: CASSLLGQDYGYTF. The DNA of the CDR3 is TGCGCCAGCAGCCTACTGGGACAGGACTATGGCTACACCTTC.

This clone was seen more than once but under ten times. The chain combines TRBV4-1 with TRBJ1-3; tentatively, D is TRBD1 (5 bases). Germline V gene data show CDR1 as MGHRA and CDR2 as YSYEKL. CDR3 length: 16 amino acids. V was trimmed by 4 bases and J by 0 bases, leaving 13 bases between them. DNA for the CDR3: TGCGCCAGCAGCCCCTCGGGGCGGATCTCTGGAAACACCATATATTTT. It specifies CASSPSGRISGNTIYF.

The CDR3 DNA reads as TGTGCCAGTAGCCATCCAGGGGTAGGTGGCTACACCTTC. Its protein product is CASSHPGVGGYTF. The V gene is TRBV19, the J gene TRBJ1-2; weak D call: TRBD1 (6 bases). The germline V gene has CDR1 LNHDA and CDR2 SQIVND (reference sequence). Trimming shortened V by 6 bases and J by 7 bases, and 15 bases separated the two germline ends. The CDR3 covers 13 residues.

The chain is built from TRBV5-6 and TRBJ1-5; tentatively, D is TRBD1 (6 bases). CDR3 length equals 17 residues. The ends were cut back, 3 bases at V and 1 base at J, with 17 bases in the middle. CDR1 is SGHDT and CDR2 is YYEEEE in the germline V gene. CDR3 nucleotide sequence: TGTGCCAGCAGCTCCTTTAGGGGGGCGAGGAGCAATCAGCCCCAGCATTTT. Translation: CASSSFRGARSNQPQHF.

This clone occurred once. CDR3 coding DNA: TGTGCCAGCAGCTTACAGCCTAGCGGGGGTGAGCAGTTCTTC. This sequence encodes CASSLQPSGGEQFF. The chain carries TRBV7-3 and TRBJ2-1; 10 bases are shared with TRBD2. J gave up 9 bases and V 2 bases, and 4 bases lay outside the gene matches. Per germline, CDR1 SGHTA and CDR2 FQGTGA. CDR3 length: 14 amino acids.